Given below is one TCR beta chain in context. This clone was counted ten times or more. No qualities accompany the bases; no much larger clone lies one base away. This specimen belongs to a study of blood T cell repertoires in acute mononucleosis (dated by TCRdb to the early 2020s). The study in broad terms: Acute-phase samples were taken within 2 weeks of symptom onset, representing the primary response. In acute infection, YVL-BR-specific cells made up a mean of about 2.1% of blood CD8 T cells and GLC-BM-specific cells made up a mean of roughly 1.2%. The mean blood EBV load was around 4 log10 genome copies per million B cells in acute infection and under 3 at convalescence. Study-level results and caveats: Because only a fraction of each donor's blood was analyzed, sampling error might partly account for the low clonotype overlap between the acute and convalescent samples. In TCR repertoire selection for BRLF1 (YVL-BR), TCRalpha CDR3 motifs had a dominant role, while TCRbeta had a minimal role. Although only about 9% of unique acute clonotypes carried over into convalescence, these persisting clonotypes made up most of the response, and the remainder were seemingly replaced by new, diverse de novo clonotypes. With just a few donors in the cohort, the group averages were based on very few individuals.

Reading the germline V gene gives CDR1 SGHTA and CDR2 FQGTGA. The germline V end is reduced by 6 bases and the J end by 2 bases; junction bases left unmatched: 13. The CDR3 numbers 17 residues from cysteine through phenylalanine. The only DNA kept is the CDR3, 51 bases in frame from the first base. For TCR profiling, total RNA from at least 8,500 sorted tetramer+ CD8 T cells was reverse transcribed into cDNA. PCR amplification of CDR3 regions used primers annealing to V and J regions and added unique molecular identifiers so that templates could be tracked. TCRalpha and TCRbeta chains were profiled using the immunoSEQ platform, including its sequencing and error-correction standards. Regarding the original processing steps: Clonal copy numbers were corrected for sequencing and PCR errors, and CDR3s were defined per IMGT conventions. Only productive rearrangements were analyzed, using immunoSEQ Analyzer versions 2.0 and 3.0, with gene-pairing frequencies processed further in Microsoft Excel. Circos plots were used to visualize V-J pairings, and MEME together with a custom motifSearch program was used to find CDR3 motifs. The probability of generation of TCR sequences was calculated using the OLGA algorithm. Clonotypes found at both visits were termed persistent, clonotypes found only in the acute phase were termed nonpersistent, and clonotypes found only at convalescence were termed de novo. An amino acid clonotype used by more than one donor was defined as a public TCR. TCRdb provides this immuneACCESS table in a form limited to in-frame rearrangements. Some clones are lacking; in checked studies, under half of them reflect an unresolved V gene, and why the rest are absent is not known. V, J and clone size reflect that table, while D and trimming were determined from the DNA. The sample yields about 2,000 clones; over 25% were counted once. Around 70% of the sample is taken by the ten largest.

Interpreted using the paper, the time point label stands for: acute infectious mononucleosis, at clinical presentation within 2 weeks of symptom onset (visit 1). Over the course of primary infection, this study followed CD8 T cell responses against two immunodominant EBV epitopes, BRLF1 109 (YVL-BR) and BMLF1 280 (GLC-BM). A positive serum heterophile antibody test and EBV viral capsid antigen-specific IgM indicated primary EBV infection. Magnetic positive selection (MACS) was first used to enrich total CD8 T cells from PBMCs. Live CD3+ CD8+ tetramer+ cells were sorted on a FACSAria III to over 90% purity. Cell sorting used a PE-conjugated tetramer carrying the BRLF1 109-117 peptide. TCR repertoires of EBV epitope-specific CD8 T cells were deep-sequenced directly ex vivo after tetramer sorting, at acute infection and at convalescence. A few people aged roughly 18 to 30 with clinical acute infectious mononucleosis and laboratory evidence of primary EBV infection were used as donors. Heparinized peripheral blood was drawn at clinical presentation with mononucleosis symptoms and again about 6 months later. Ficoll-Paque density gradient centrifugation was used to isolate PBMCs.

This TCR came from a man younger than 30 with infectious mononucleosis caused by EBV. Recombination connected TRBV7-3 to TRBJ2-3, with TRBD2 matching 8 junction bases. Specimen: EBV YVL epitope tetramer+ CD8+ T cells sorted from PBMCs, collected during acute infectious mononucleosis. According to the study, the label for this sample's cell subset or site signals: CD8 T cells binding a tetramer with EBV BRLF1 109-117 peptide (YVL-BR). At the DNA level, the sequence is TGTGCCAGCAGTTCATCGACTAGCGAGGCCTTCACAGATACGCAGTATTTT. It encodes CASSSSTSEAFTDTQYF.